Given below is one T cell receptor (beta chain) in context. This CDR3 region has 13 residues. The V gene lost 1 base and the J gene lost 5 bases, with 8 bases spanning the gap. The germline V gene encodes CDR1 LNHDA and CDR2 SQIVND (reference sequence). The assay was immunoSEQ multiplex PCR, and TCRdb's table has in-frame clones only and misses some. Of about 120,000 clones listed, roughly 90% are singletons. This sample was included in a study of control samples from healthy donors and cancer patients. The sequencing input was blood. The chain uses TRBV19 and TRBJ1-2, with D possibly TRBD1 on 6 matching bases. The clonotype comes from a man aged 45-65 years in good health. The CDR3 region is CASSIGQAYGYTF. CDR3 bases: TGTGCCAGTAGTATAGGACAGGCGTATGGCTACACCTTC.